The clone carrying this T cell receptor beta chain came up a few times. Antigen specificity is unknown. CDR1 and CDR2 from the germline V gene are MGHRA and YSYEKL. Trimming shortened V by 1 base and J by 4 bases, and 7 bases separated the two germline ends. The CDR3 consists of 14 residues. The record originates from a study of T cells after posttransplantation cyclophosphamide. Findings of the study overall: Recipient CMV seropositivity and CMV reactivation strongly tracked TRB clonality.

The related graft donor's blood sample was taken on the day of bone marrow donation. TCRdb's table, derived via immunoSEQ multiplex PCR, lists solely in-frame clones and lacks some. The sample presents 40,000 or so clones, none singletons. The receptor was isolated from a man younger than 40 in good health and a related stem cell transplant donor. The chain couples TRBV4-1 to TRBJ1-4; perhaps TRBD1 as D (5 bases). Source material: PBMCs. The CDR3 DNA follows: TGCGCCAGCAGCCAAGGGGGGGGTAATGAAAAACTGTTTTTT. It codes for CASSQGGGNEKLFF.